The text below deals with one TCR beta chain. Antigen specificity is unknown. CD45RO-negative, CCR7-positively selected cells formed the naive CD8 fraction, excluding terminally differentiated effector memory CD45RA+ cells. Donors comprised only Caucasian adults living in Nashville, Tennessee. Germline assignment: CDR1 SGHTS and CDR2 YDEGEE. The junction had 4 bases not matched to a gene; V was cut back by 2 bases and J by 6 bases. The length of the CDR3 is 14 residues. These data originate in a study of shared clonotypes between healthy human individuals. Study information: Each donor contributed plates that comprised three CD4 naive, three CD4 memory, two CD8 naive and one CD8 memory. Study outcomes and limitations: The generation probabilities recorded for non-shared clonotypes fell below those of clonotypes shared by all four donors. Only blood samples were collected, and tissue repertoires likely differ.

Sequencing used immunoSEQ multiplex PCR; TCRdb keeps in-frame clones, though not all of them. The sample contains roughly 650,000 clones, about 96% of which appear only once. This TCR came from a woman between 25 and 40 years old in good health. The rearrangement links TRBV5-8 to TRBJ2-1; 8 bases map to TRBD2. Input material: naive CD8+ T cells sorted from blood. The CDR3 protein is CASSFSGSGNEQFF. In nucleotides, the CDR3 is TGTGCCAGCAGCTTCAGCGGGAGTGGCAATGAGCAGTTCTTC.